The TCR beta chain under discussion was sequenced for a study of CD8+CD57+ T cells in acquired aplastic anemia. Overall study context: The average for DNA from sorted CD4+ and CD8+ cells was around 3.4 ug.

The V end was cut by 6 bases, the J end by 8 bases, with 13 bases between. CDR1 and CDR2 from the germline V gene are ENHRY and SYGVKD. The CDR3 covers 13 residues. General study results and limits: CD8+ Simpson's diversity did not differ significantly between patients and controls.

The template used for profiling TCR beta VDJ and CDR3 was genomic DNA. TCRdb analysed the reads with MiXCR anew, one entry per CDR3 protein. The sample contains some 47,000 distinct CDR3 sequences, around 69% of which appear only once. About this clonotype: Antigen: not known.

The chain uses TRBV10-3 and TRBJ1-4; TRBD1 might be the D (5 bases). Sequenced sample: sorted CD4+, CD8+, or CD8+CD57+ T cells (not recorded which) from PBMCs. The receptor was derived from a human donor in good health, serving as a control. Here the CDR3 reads CAIRGGAGEKLFF. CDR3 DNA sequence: TGTGCCATCAGAGGAGGGGCGGGGGAAAAACTGTTTTTT.